The clone carrying this T cell receptor (beta chain) was seen only a few times. What it recognizes is unknown. These data belong to a study of T cells after yellow fever vaccination. Overall study results and limits: Most clones from primary vaccination were detected again post-booster (96% CD4, roughly 85% CD8). Abundant clonotypes (contaminants from the bulk population) could be present in FACS-sorted repertoires.

The CDR3 is 15 amino acids. Germline V CDR1 and CDR2: SGHRS, YFSETQ. The junction had 8 bases not matched to a gene; V was cut back by 7 bases and J by 8 bases. A process of 5'RACE template switching, which added a universal primer site and UMIs, was used to make TCR cDNA. TCRdb reprocessed the 5' RACE reads with MiXCR, giving one entry per CDR3 protein. Of some 350,000 distinct CDR3 sequences listed, around 3.9% are singletons. This chain connects TRBV5-1 to TRBJ2-1, with 14 bases fitting TRBD2. Sequencing was performed on PBMCs, taken 5 days after the yellow fever booster vaccination. This TCR derives from a man aged 18 to 30 who received the YFV17D yellow fever vaccine. CDR3 sequence reads: CASGTGTSGGDEQFF. In DNA, the CDR3 is TGCGCCAGCGGTACCGGGACTAGCGGGGGTGATGAGCAGTTCTTC.